Sequencing of this T cell receptor (beta chain) was carried out in a study of PD-1 blockade in classical Hodgkin lymphoma. Broader study findings: There remain no defined causes for the repertoire differences, which possibly reflect disease activity or prior therapy. Complete responders' baseline diversity resembled that of newly diagnosed patients. Those starting nivolumab under 1 year post-ASCT were excluded. A significant rise in TCR diversity by C4D1 was seen for CD4+ but not CD8+ cells.

As for this clone: Antigen specificity is unknown.

After autologous stem cell transplantation all patients relapsed, and prior brentuximab vedotin exposure differed between cohorts. The CDR3 is made up of 17 amino acids. Germline V gene lookup returns CDR1 SGHAT and CDR2 FQNNGV. V gave up 2 bases and J gave up 7 bases, with 24 bases separating them. The protocol was immunoSEQ multiplex PCR, while the TCRdb copy is restricted to in-frame clones and leaves out a portion. The repertoire includes fewer than 25,000 clones, around 70% of them detected once, and about a fifth sits in the top ten. This receptor was taken from a human donor with classical Hodgkin lymphoma. Sequences were derived from peripheral blood mononuclear cells (PBMCs), sampled at baseline. J is TRBJ2-7 and V is TRBV11-2; possible D gene TRBD2, 6 bases. CDR3 DNA: TGTGCCAGCAGCTTACTTTCCGGGAGACCCCCGGGTGGTGAGCAGTACTTC. Protein sequence: CASSLLSGRPPGGEQYF.